These 22 T cell receptor delta chains came from one sample sequenced in a study of gamma-delta T cells after stem cell transplantation. TCRdb re-called the RT-PCR reads through CATT. The profile shows 1,200 or so delta-chain clones, 2.7% of them singletons. Sequencing input: gamma-delta T cells. Receptor source: a human donor. It is not recorded whose cells these are; they may come from a transplant donor.

On this clone: A far larger clone is one base from this, pointing to a likely read error. Other DNA sequences of this sample code for an identical CDR3. The chain combines TRDV2 with TRDJ1; the D gene is possibly TRDD3 (5 bases). The CDR3 spans 16 residues. Germline loops: CDR1 GEAIGNYY, CDR2 EKD. Trimming took 3 bases from V and 6 from J, leaving 22 bases between them. The CDR3, as DNA: TGTGCCTGTGACCCGGCATGGGGTCCAGGCCCTCATAAACTCATCTTT. This encodes CACDPAWGPGPHKLIF.

This clone was found a few times. The protein TCRdb lists belongs to a much larger clone and differs from this DNA's translation at residue 3, which points to a read error; the protein shown is made from the DNA. The chain recombines TRDV2 with TRDJ1; 9 bases line up with TRDD3. CDR1 GEAIGNYY and CDR2 EKD come from the germline V gene. The CDR3 is 18 residues long. The CDR3 DNA sequence: TGTGCCCGTGACCCCGTCCGGGGGACTGGGGGACACACCGATAAACTCATCTTT. Protein: CARDPVRGTGGHTDKLIF.

This clone counts as large (0.1 to 1%). This specimen includes other DNA sequences encoding the same CDR3. The chain joins TRDV2 to TRDJ3, with 13 positions matching TRDD3. The CDR3 spans 21 residues. The V gene's germline CDR1 is GEAIGNYY and CDR2 EKD. The J segment lost 0 bases and the V segment lost 1 base, leaving 8 bases of the junction unmatched. The CDR3 spells CACDTATGGYGSSWDTRQMFF. In DNA form, the CDR3 reads TGTGCCTGTGACACGGCTACTGGGGGATACGGGAGCTCCTGGGACACCCGACAGATGTTTTTC.

This clone showed up just a few times. The protein TCRdb lists belongs to a much larger clone and differs from this DNA's translation at residue 9, which points to a read error; the protein shown is made from the DNA. V usage is TRDV2 and J usage is TRDJ1, with TRDD3 matching over 8 bases. The CDR3 totals 15 residues. V shed 3 bases and J 2 bases; nucleotides not matched to a gene: 7. Germline values: CDR1 GEAIGNYY, CDR2 EKD. The CDR3 sequence: CACDALLGGTDKLIF. CDR3 nucleotide sequence: TGTGCCTGTGACGCCTTACTGGGGGGTACCGATAAACTCATCTTT.

With respect to this clone: A far larger clone is a single base away, which makes a read error likely. The same CDR3 can be traced to other DNA sequences in this sample. This sequence joins TRDV2 and TRDJ3, with a weak D call TRDD3 (5 bases). CDR3 size: 16 residues. From germline, CDR1 is GEAIGNYY and CDR2 EKD. V was pared by 3 bases and J by 8 bases, with 16 bases between. The CDR3 nucleotides read TGTGCCTGTGACGCCGTACTTGGGGAGTACACCCGACAGATGTTTTTC. This codes for CACDAVLGEYTRQMFF.

This clone was observed a few times. J is TRDJ1 and V is TRDV2, with 10 bases matching TRDD3. V lost 1 base, J lost 0 bases, and 4 bases stayed unmatched. The CDR3 contains 16 residues. CDR1 and CDR2 (germline): GEAIGNYY, EKD. The CDR3 bases are TGTGCCTGTGACACGGCTACTGGGGGATACACCGATAAACTCATCTTT. Amino acids: CACDTATGGYTDKLIF.

A word on this clone: The protein in TCRdb stems from a much larger clone and differs at residue 12 from this DNA's translation, likely a read error; here the protein is translated from the DNA. This chain connects TRDV2 to TRDJ1; 8 bases line up with TRDD3. The CDR3 loop spans 17 amino acids. Germline V gives CDR1 GEAIGNYY, CDR2 EKD. V dropped 0 bases and J dropped 3; count of bases not matched to a gene: 11. The CDR3 loop reads CACDTAELLGAADKLIF. The CDR3 coding sequence is TGTGCCTGTGACACCGCGGAACTACTGGGGGCCGCCGATAAACTCATCTTT.

For this clone: A far larger clone is a single base away, which makes a read error likely. This specimen includes other DNA sequences encoding the same CDR3. The V and J genes are TRDV2 and TRDJ1; D is undetermined. V dropped 3 bases and J dropped 1 base, with 11 bases sitting between them. Germline CDR1 GEAIGNYY, CDR2 EKD. The CDR3 loop spans 14 amino acids. CDR3 sequence reads: CACDRLGVTDKLIF. In DNA form, the CDR3 reads TGTGCCTGTGACCGACTTGGCGTCACCGATAAACTCATCTTT.

By proportion, this clone is medium-sized. With only one base between it and a far larger clone, this is likely a read error. The CDR3 reads CACDGLSGAPQYTDKLIF. The CDR3 DNA follows: TGTGCCTGTGACGGATTGTCGGGGGCACCACAGTACACCGATAAACTCATCTTT. The V call is TRDV2, the J call TRDJ1, with D possibly TRDD3 on 5 matching bases. Germline CDR1 is GEAIGNYY and CDR2 is EKD. V shed 3 bases and J shed 0 bases, with 22 bases lying between them. This CDR3 has 18 residues.

Remarks on this clone: Translating this DNA gives a protein that differs at residue 9 from the TCRdb one, which belongs to a much larger clone; a read error is likely, and the protein shown is this translation. The chain is built from TRDV2 and TRDJ1, with 9 bases matching TRDD2. The junction had 16 bases not matched to a gene; V was cut back by 3 bases and J by 0 bases. Looked up from germline, CDR1 is GEAIGNYY and CDR2 is EKD. This CDR3 comprises 19 residues. CDR3 sequence: CACDDLPTALGPNTDKLIF. DNA for the CDR3: TGTGCCTGTGACGACCTTCCTACCGCCTTGGGCCCTAACACCGATAAACTCATCTTT.

Details on this clone: Given a far larger clone just one base away, this is likely a sequencing read error. This CDR3 is also generated by other DNA sequences in the sample. V is TRDV2 and J is TRDJ1, with TRDD3 matching 7 bases. After removal of 7 bases from V and 0 bases from J, the junction contained 10 bases not matched to a gene. CDR1 is GEAIGNYY, CDR2 EKD, per germline. CDR3 size: 15 residues. CDR3 in DNA: TGTGCCTGCGATGTACTGGGGCCTTACACCGATAAACTCATCTTT. It encodes CACDVLGPYTDKLIF.

With regard to this clone: The mismatch at residue 5 between this DNA's translation and the TCRdb protein of a much larger clone likely reflects a read error; the protein shown is translated from the DNA. V and J are TRDV2 and TRDJ1, with D possibly being TRDD3 (6 bases). From germline, CDR1 is GEAIGNYY and CDR2 EKD. With 2 bases removed from V and 0 bases from J, the gap between germline ends came to 21 bases. This CDR3 contains 18 residues. The CDR3: CACDMIRGAYTHTDKLIF. The DNA of the CDR3 is TGTGCCTGTGACATGATACGGGGGGCCTATACCCACACCGATAAACTCATCTTT.

On this clone: With a far larger clone one base away, a read error is the likely cause. J is TRDJ1 and V is TRDV2, with TRDD3 as a possible D gene (5 bases). V was trimmed by 0 bases and J by 3 bases, leaving 10 bases between them. The germline V gene encodes CDR1 GEAIGNYY and CDR2 EKD. The CDR3 sequence is 14 residues long. CDR3 residues: CACDTPGGADKLIF. In DNA form, the CDR3 reads TGTGCCTGTGACACCCCGGGGGGCGCCGATAAACTCATCTTT.

Worth noting for this clone: Translating this DNA gives a protein that differs at residue 3 from the TCRdb one, which belongs to a much larger clone; a read error is likely, and the protein shown is this translation. V and J are TRDV2 and TRDJ1, with 9 bases identical to TRDD2. CDR1 is GEAIGNYY, CDR2 EKD, per germline. The CDR3 is 19 residues long. The chain's CDR3 is CARDDLPTVLGPNTDKLIF. Here the CDR3 DNA reads TGTGCCCGTGACGACCTTCCTACCGTCTTGGGCCCTAACACCGATAAACTCATCTTT.

This clone has a handful of counts. TCRdb's listed protein matches a much larger clone and diverges from this DNA's translation at residue 10, likely through a read error; the protein shown comes from the DNA. CDR3 sequence: CACDTVGENLKLIF. The CDR3 nucleotides read TGTGCCTGTGACACCGTAGGGGAGAACCTTAAACTCATCTTT. This sequence joins TRDV2 and TRDJ1; D may be TRDD3 (5 bases). The CDR3 is made up of 14 amino acids. From germline, CDR1 is GEAIGNYY and CDR2 EKD. The ends were cut back, 0 bases at V and 7 bases at J, with 14 bases in the middle.

This clone was observed a few times. The chain couples TRDV2 to TRDJ1; 9 bases are shared with TRDD3. Losses at the gene ends were 5 bases for V and 0 bases for J; bases not matched to a gene: 6. This CDR3 has 15 amino acids. CDR1 and CDR2 from the germline V gene are GEAIGNYY and EKD. As DNA, the CDR3 is TGTGCCTGTGTCGAACTGGGGGAATACACCGATAAACTCATCTTT. Its protein product is CACVELGEYTDKLIF.

As regards this clone: The mismatch at residue 4 between this DNA's translation and the TCRdb protein of a much larger clone likely reflects a read error; the protein shown is translated from the DNA. The chain has TRDV2 and TRDJ1; 7 bases match TRDD3. This CDR3 is 17 amino acids long. V lost 5 bases, J lost 1 base, and 15 bases stayed unmatched. Germline V lookup: CDR1 GEAIGNYY, CDR2 EKD. CDR3 sequence reads: CACGTVGITYGTDKLIF. The CDR3 DNA is TGTGCCTGTGGCACTGTGGGGATAACTTACGGCACCGATAAACTCATCTTT.

As for this clone: The protein recorded in TCRdb matches a much larger clone and deviates from this DNA's translation at residue 13, suggesting a read error; the protein here is obtained by translating the DNA. The chain has TRDV2 and TRDJ3; 9 bases align to TRDD3. The CDR3 covers 19 residues. Germline CDR1 is GEAIGNYY and CDR2 is EKD. The CDR3 DNA reads TGTGCCTGTGACGGGGCTGGGGGATCCCACTCCTGGGGCACCCGACAGATGTTTTTC. Residues: CACDGAGGSHSWGTRQMFF.

In the case of this clone: A far larger clone is one nucleotide away, so this likely arose from a read error. The rearrangement links TRDV2 to TRDJ3, with TRDD3 matching 12 bases. Germline CDR1 is GEAIGNYY and CDR2 is EKD. The trim removed 1 base at V and 0 bases at J, leaving 9 bases unmatched. The CDR3 has 21 residues. The CDR3 DNA reads as TGTGCCTGTGACACGGCTACTGGGGGATACTGGAGCTCCTGGGACACCCGACAGATGTTTTTC. Translation: CACDTATGGYWSSWDTRQMFF.

Note on this clone: This may come from a read error, since a much larger clone is one base off. V gene TRDV2 combines with J gene TRDJ1; D may be TRDD3 (6 bases). Germline CDR1 is GEAIGNYY and CDR2 is EKD. Deletions cut 3 bases from V and 1 base from J, with 29 bases between. The CDR3 consists of 20 residues. The CDR3 DNA follows: TGTGCCTGTGACCGGCTCGCCGACATACTGAGGGATAGGTTCACCGATAAACTCATCTTT. Its translation: CACDRLADILRDRFTDKLIF.

This clone was seen more than once but under ten times. This likely reflects a read error, since a far larger clone is one base away. The chain recombines TRDV2 with TRDJ1; TRDD3 agrees at 7 bases. Losses at the gene ends were 2 bases for V and 1 base for J; bases not matched to a gene: 3. This CDR3 region has 14 residues. Germline CDR1 is GEAIGNYY and CDR2 is EKD. The DNA of the CDR3 is TGTGCCTGTGACATTCTGGGGGCCACCGATAAACTCATCTTT. This translates into CACDILGATDKLIF.

Remarks on this clone: For this DNA, TCRdb reports the protein of a much larger clone, which diverges at residue 9, most likely from a read error; the protein presented here is translated directly from the DNA. The genes are TRDV2 and TRDJ1, with D perhaps TRDD3 (6 bases). The CDR3 is made up of 18 amino acids. V was shortened by 0 bases and J by 0 bases, with 19 bases between the two germline ends. Germline loops: CDR1 GEAIGNYY, CDR2 EKD. The chain's CDR3 is CACDTLTGRYLDTDKLIF. CDR3 coding DNA: TGTGCCTGTGACACCTTAACTGGGAGATACTTAGACACCGATAAACTCATCTTT.